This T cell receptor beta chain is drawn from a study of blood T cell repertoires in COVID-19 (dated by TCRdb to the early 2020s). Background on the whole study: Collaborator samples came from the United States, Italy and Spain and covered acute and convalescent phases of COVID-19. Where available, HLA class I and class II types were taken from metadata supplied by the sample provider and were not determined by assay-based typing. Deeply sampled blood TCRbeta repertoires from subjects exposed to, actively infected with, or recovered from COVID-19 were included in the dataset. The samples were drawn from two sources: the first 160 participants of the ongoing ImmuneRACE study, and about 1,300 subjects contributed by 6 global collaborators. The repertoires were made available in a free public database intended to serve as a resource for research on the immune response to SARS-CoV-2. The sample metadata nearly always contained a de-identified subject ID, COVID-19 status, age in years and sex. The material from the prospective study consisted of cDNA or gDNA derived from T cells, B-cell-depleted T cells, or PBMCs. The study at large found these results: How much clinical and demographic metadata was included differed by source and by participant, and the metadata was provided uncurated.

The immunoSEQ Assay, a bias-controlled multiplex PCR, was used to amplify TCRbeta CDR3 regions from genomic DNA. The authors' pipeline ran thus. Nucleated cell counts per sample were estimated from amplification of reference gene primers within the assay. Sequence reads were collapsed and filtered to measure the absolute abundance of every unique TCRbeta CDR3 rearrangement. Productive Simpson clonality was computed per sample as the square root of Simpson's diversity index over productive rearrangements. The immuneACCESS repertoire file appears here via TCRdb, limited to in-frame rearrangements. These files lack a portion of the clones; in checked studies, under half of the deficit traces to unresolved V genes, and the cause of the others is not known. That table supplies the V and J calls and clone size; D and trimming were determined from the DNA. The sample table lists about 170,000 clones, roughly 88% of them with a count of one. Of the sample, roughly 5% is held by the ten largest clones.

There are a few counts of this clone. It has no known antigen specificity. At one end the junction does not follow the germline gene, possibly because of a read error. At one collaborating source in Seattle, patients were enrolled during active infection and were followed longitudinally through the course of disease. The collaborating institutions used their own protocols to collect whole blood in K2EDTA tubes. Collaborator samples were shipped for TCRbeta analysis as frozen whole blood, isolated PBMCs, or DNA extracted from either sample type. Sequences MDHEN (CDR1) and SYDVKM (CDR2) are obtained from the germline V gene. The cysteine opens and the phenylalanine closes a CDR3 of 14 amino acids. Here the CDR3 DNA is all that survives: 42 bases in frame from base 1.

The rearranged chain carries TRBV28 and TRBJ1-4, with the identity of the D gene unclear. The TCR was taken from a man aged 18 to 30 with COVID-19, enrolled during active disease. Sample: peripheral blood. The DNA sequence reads TGTGCCAGCAGTTTATATGGAACTAATGAAAAACTGCTTTTT. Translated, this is CASSLYGTNEKLLF.